This T cell receptor (beta chain) was sequenced in a study of OX40 agonist ivuxolimab in advanced cancers. Across the whole study: Patients treated during dose escalation were battling hepatocellular carcinoma, melanoma, renal cell or head and neck cancer. The study's findings and limits: Also present in some nonresponders was a low level of normalized T-cell clonal expansion. Dose levels from 0.1 to 3.0 mg/kg saw CD4+ and CD8+ blood T cells expand clonally by week 6.

Looked up from germline, CDR1 is SGHDT and CDR2 is YYEEEE. V shed 0 bases and J shed 4 bases, with 8 bases lying between them. The CDR3 length is 13 residues. Method: immunoSEQ multiplex PCR; TCRdb's copy keeps in-frame clones and lacks some. Altogether 50,000 or so clones are present, 89% being singletons, with the ten largest covering roughly 6%. Notes on this clone: What it binds is unknown.

The input for sequencing was CD4+ or CD8+ T cells sorted from blood, taken in a trial of the OX40 agonist ivuxolimab. The clonotype originates from an adult with an advanced solid tumor such as melanoma, head and neck, liver or kidney cancer. The chain employs TRBV5-6 and TRBJ2-7, with unresolved D. CDR3 residues: CASSLESGYEQYF. In nucleotides, the CDR3 is TGTGCCAGCAGCTTGGAATCTGGGTACGAGCAGTACTTC.